This T cell receptor (beta chain) was profiled in a study of T-cell reconstitution after alpha-beta-depleted transplantation in children. Study results and caveats: As was reported, about two months after transplant, alpha-beta T cells came from several hundred expanded graft clones. The study traced high day-60 TCRbeta diversity in some patients to surviving recipient T cells and thymic progenitors. T-cell numbers and diversity one year post-transplant derived largely from freshly generated T cells.

V was clipped by 2 bases and J by 4 bases; unmatched bases: 12. CDR1 and CDR2 (germline): SGHTA, FQGTGA. There are 17 residues in the CDR3. In regard to this clonotype: Its antigen is not known.

Preparation of the TCRbeta library used unique molecular identifiers. TCRdb fed the PCR reads into MiXCR, producing one record per CDR3 protein. This table has fewer than 1 million distinct CDR3 sequences, roughly 15% appearing once. The origin of this receptor is a male patient aged 5 to 17 who had a stem cell transplant for acute lymphoblastic leukemia, so the T cells may come from the graft donor. The material sequenced was PBMCs, mostly from graft donor cells, taken 360 days after TCRalphabeta/CD19-depleted stem cell transplant. The chain is built from TRBV7-3 and TRBJ2-3; 7 nucleotides match TRBD2. The CDR3 DNA reads TGTGCCAGCAGCTTACCCCTCGGCCTAGCGGCCGCAGATACGCAGTATTTT. Its protein product is CASSLPLGLAAADTQYF.